This TCR beta chain was retrieved from a study of molecular identifiers for immune sequencing clone quantification. Regarding the study as a whole: Highly expanded clone sizes could end up underestimated if a barcode were shared by identical TCR molecules. Clones that exceeded 20 RNA copies held over 98% of effector molecules, yet under 1% in naive cells.

Sorting recovered naive CD8 T cells on a CD8+CD4-CCR7+CD45RA+ profile. TCR libraries were built in bulk with a published protocol and specific TCR primers. TCRdb re-derived calls from the PCR reads in MiXCR, one entry per CDR3 protein. The sample lists approximately 59,000 distinct CDR3 sequences; 18% were seen once. V lost 2 bases and J 0 bases, leaving 8 bases between the germline ends. Germline assignment: CDR1 MNHEY and CDR2 SVGAGI. This CDR3 comprises 14 residues. This clonotype has just a few counts. Its target is not known. This clonotype was obtained from a human donor in good health. Some libraries in this study had Jurkat cell RNA spiked in. The chain employs TRBV6-5 and TRBJ2-7, with D unclear. The material sequenced was naive CD8+ T cells from blood, with Jurkat cell RNA spiked in. Noted subset: FACS-sorted CD8+CD4-CCR7+CD45RA+ naive T cells. Here the CDR3 DNA reads TGTGCCAGCAGTTACGGGTCGGCCTCCTACGAGCAGTACTTC. As protein: CASSYGSASYEQYF.